Listed here are 2 T cell receptor beta chains from one sample, sequenced in a study of T cell repertoires in cytomegalovirus infection. In TCRdb, the reads were re-called with MiXCR into one record per CDR3 protein. The sample holds about 140,000 distinct CDR3 sequences, roughly 6.5% seen once. Material for sequencing was PBMCs. These receptors were taken from a human donor in good health (CMV status not recorded). Some clones in this sample may be carry-over from other donors' samples.

This clonotype was picked up many times. The J gene is TRBJ1-1, the V gene TRBV7-9; no clear D gene. V was clipped by 1 base and J by 6 bases, with 9 bases between them. This CDR3 comprises 13 residues. The germline V gene has CDR1 SEHNR and CDR2 FQNEAQ (reference sequence). Here the CDR3 DNA reads TGTGCCAGCAGCTTAGAGGGCGGGGCTGAAGCTTTCTTT. This encodes CASSLEGGAEAFF.

This clonotype has a handful of counts. V and J are TRBV6-6 and TRBJ2-5; 7 positions match TRBD2. This CDR3 region has 16 residues. Trimming cost V 4 bases and J 5 bases; bases outside gene matches: 13. Germline assignment: CDR1 MNHNY and CDR2 SVGAGI (reference sequence). CDR3: CASSFSGSGATETQYF. The CDR3 bases are TGTGCCAGCAGTTTCTCGGGAAGCGGGGCGACGGAGACCCAGTACTTC.